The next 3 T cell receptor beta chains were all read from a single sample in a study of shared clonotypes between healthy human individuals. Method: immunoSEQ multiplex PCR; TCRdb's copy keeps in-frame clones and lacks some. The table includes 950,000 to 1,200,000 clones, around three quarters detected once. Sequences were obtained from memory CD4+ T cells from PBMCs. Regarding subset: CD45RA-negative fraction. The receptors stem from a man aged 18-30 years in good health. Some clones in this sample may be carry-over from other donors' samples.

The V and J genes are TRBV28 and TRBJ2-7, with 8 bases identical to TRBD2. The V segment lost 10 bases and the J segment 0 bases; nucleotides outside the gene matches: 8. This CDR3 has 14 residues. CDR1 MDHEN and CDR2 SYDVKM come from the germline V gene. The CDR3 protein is CATKAGVTSYEQYF. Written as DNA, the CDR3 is TGTGCCACTAAAGCGGGAGTCACCTCCTACGAGCAGTACTTC.

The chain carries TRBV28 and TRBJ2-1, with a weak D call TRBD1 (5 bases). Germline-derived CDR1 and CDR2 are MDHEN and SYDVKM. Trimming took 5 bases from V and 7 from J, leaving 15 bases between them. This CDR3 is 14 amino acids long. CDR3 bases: TGTGCCAGCAGTGCCCAGGGTTGGGAAAATGAGCAGTTCTTC. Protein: CASSAQGWENEQFF. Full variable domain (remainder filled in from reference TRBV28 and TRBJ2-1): DVKVTQSSRYLVKRTGEKVFLECVQDMDHENMFWYRQDPGLGLRLIYFSYDVKMKEKGDIPEGYSVSREKKERFSLILESASTNQTSMYLCASSAQGWENEQFFGPGTRLTVL.

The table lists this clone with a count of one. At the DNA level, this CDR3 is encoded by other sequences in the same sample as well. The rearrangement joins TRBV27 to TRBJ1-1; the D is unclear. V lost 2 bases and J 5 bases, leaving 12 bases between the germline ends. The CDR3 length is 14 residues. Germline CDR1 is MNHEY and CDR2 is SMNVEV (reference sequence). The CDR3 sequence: CASSLVRGGTEAFF. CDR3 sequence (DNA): TGTGCCAGCAGTTTAGTACGGGGAGGGACTGAAGCTTTCTTT.